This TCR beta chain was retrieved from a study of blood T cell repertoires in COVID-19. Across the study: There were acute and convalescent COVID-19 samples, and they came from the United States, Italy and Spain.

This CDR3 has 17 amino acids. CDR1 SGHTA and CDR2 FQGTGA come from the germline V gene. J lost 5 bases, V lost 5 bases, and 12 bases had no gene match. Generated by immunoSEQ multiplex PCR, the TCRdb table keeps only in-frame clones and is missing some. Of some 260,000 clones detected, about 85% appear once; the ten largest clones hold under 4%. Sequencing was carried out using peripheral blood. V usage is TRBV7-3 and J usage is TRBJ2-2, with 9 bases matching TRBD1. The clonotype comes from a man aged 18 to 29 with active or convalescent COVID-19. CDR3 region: CASSTGQGFLGTGELFF. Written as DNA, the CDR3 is TGTGCCAGCAGCACGGGACAGGGATTTTTAGGAACCGGGGAGCTGTTTTTT.